The 24 T cell receptor beta chains reported below all come from one sample, sequenced in a study of blood T cell repertoires in COVID-19 (dated by TCRdb to about 2020). Library creation used the immunoSEQ multiplex PCR assay. TCRdb mirrors the immuneACCESS table, restricted to in-frame sequences. Some clones are absent from its copies; in checked studies, under half trace to an unresolved V gene, and the reason for the others is unknown. This sample comprises 200,000 to 250,000 clones, 86% of them detected only once. The top ten clones comprise approximately 6.2% of the sample. Sequencing was done on a sample of peripheral blood. All receptors come from an elderly woman with COVID-19, enrolled during active disease.

This rearrangement joins TRBV6-1 to TRBJ1-1, with 8 bases that match TRBD1. Per the germline V gene, CDR1 is MNHNS and CDR2 is SASEGT. This CDR3 is built from 15 residues. The junction had 6 bases not matched to a gene; V was cut back by 1 base and J by 5 bases. CDR3 region: CASSEVQGASTEAFF. The CDR3 nucleotides are TGTGCCAGCAGTGAAGTCCAGGGGGCGAGTACTGAAGCTTTCTTT.

V usage is TRBV5-4 and J usage is TRBJ1-4; 7 bases are a match to TRBD1. There are 15 residues in the CDR3. CDR1 and CDR2 from the germline V gene are SGHNT and YYREEE (reference sequence). Trimming cost V 1 base and J 8 bases; bases outside gene matches: 8. CDR3 DNA: TGTGCCAGCAGCTTGAAGGGGGCCGGAGAGGAAAAACTGTTTTTT. Amino acids: CASSLKGAGEEKLFF. Complete variable domain (other parts from reference TRBV5-4 and TRBJ1-4): ETGVTQSPTHLIKTRGQQVTLRCSSQSGHNTVSWYQQALGQGPQFIFQYYREEENGRGNFPPRFSGLQFPNYSSELNVNALELDDSALYLCASSLKGAGEEKLFFGSGTQLSVL.

The chain combines TRBV28 with TRBJ1-4; 10 positions match TRBD1. CDR3 length equals 15 residues. Germline trimming cut 4 bases from V and 5 bases from J; bases unmatched to any gene: 4. CDR1 and CDR2 (germline): MDHEN, SYDVKM. CDR3 in amino acids: CASSSTGGGNEKLFF. Written as DNA, the CDR3 is TGTGCCAGCAGTTCGACAGGGGGCGGAAATGAAAAACTGTTTTTT.

The chain combines TRBV19 with TRBJ1-6; perhaps TRBD1 as D (5 bases). This CDR3 is 18 amino acids long. The germline gives CDR1 LNHDA, CDR2 SQIVND (reference sequence). V gave up 3 bases and J gave up 0 bases, with 15 bases separating them. This CDR3 is CASSIQGYRSSYNSPLHF. The CDR3 DNA reads as TGTGCCAGTAGTATTCAGGGTTACCGGAGCTCCTATAATTCACCCCTCCACTTT.

The gene calls are TRBV10-3 and TRBJ1-2; no clear D. The CDR3 is 12 residues long. V lost 5 bases and J 3 bases, leaving 7 bases between the germline ends. From germline, CDR1 is ENHRY and CDR2 SYGVKD. The CDR3 DNA is TGTGCCATCAGTTCTTCAGACTATGGCTACACCTTC. It encodes CAISSSDYGYTF.

V gene TRBV5-1 combines with J gene TRBJ2-3; no reliable D call. The CDR3 totals 14 residues. The ends were cut back, 5 bases at V and 1 base at J, with 11 bases in the middle. Germline CDR1 is SGHRS and CDR2 is YFSETQ. The DNA of the CDR3 is TGCGCCAGCAGTCTAAATTTTGGCACAGATACGCAGTATTTT. Translation gives CASSLNFGTDTQYF.

This clone was detected only a few times. The chain recombines TRBV9 with TRBJ2-3, with D maybe TRBD1 (5 bases). Looked up from germline, CDR1 is SGDLS and CDR2 is YYNGEE. V dropped 0 bases and J dropped 0 bases, with 11 bases sitting between them. There are 16 residues in the CDR3. In nucleotides, the CDR3 is TGTGCCAGCAGCGTAGTCGGTAGGGGTAGCACAGATACGCAGTATTTT. Amino acids: CASSVVGRGSTDTQYF.

This chain connects TRBV3-1 (or the pseudogene TRBV3-2) to TRBJ2-3, with 8 bases matching TRBD2. J lost 6 bases, V lost 4 bases, and 6 bases had no gene match. The length of the CDR3 is 14 residues. Germline CDR1 and CDR2: LGHDT and YNNKEL (reference sequence). In DNA, the CDR3 is TGTGCCAGCAGCCTCGGACTAGCTACGGATACGCAGTATTTT. It translates to CASSLGLATDTQYF.

The chain employs TRBV7-9 and TRBJ2-1, with D possibly matching TRBD2 (6 bases). Germline loops: CDR1 SEHNR, CDR2 FQNEAQ (reference sequence). V was trimmed by 4 bases and J by 1 base, leaving 8 bases between them. The CDR3 spans 14 residues. Here the CDR3 DNA reads TGTGCCAGCAGCTCGACTAGATCCTACAATGAGCAGTTCTTC. Translation: CASSSTRSYNEQFF.

This rearrangement joins TRBV5-4 to TRBJ1-5; perhaps TRBD1 as D (6 bases). Trimming cost V 2 bases and J 4 bases, with 10 bases left between them. The CDR3 totals 14 residues. Germline lookup yields CDR1 SGHNT and CDR2 YYREEE (reference sequence). CDR3 loop: CASSFQGSNQPQHF. Written as DNA, the CDR3 is TGTGCCAGCAGCTTTCAGGGGAGTAATCAGCCCCAGCATTTT.

The chain carries TRBV6-5 and TRBJ1-2; possible D gene TRBD1, 5 bases. The V and J ends lost 4 bases and 2 bases respectively, with 11 bases between them. CDR3 size: 14 residues. From germline, CDR1 is MNHEY and CDR2 SVGAGI. CDR3 amino acids: CASSFWGGNYGYTF. DNA for the CDR3: TGTGCCAGCAGTTTTTGGGGGGGAAACTATGGCTACACCTTC.

The chain joins TRBV30 to TRBJ1-5, with 7 positions matching TRBD1. Germline V CDR1 and CDR2: GTSNPN, SVGIG (reference sequence). This CDR3 region has 15 residues. V dropped 3 bases and J dropped 0; count of bases not matched to a gene: 5. The CDR3 region is CAWRTTGSSNQPQHF. In DNA form, the CDR3 reads TGTGCCTGGAGAACGACAGGGAGTAGCAATCAGCCCCAGCATTTT.

Concerning this clone itself: One end of the junction varies from germline; a read error may be responsible. This chain connects TRBV7-7 to TRBJ2-1; no firm D call. From germline, CDR1 is SSHAT and CDR2 FNYEAQ (reference sequence). This CDR3 spans 15 amino acids. This chain's CDR3 is CASSLGRNSYNEQFF. The CDR3 region has the DNA TGTGCTAGCAGCTTAGGGCGGAACTCCTACAATGAGCAGTTCTTC.

J is TRBJ2-3 and V is TRBV6-2 or TRBV6-3; possibly TRBD2 for D (6 bases). V was trimmed by 5 bases and J by 2 bases, leaving 17 bases between them. The CDR3 totals 16 residues. Germline assignment: CDR1 MNHEY and CDR2 SVGEGT. The CDR3 DNA follows: TGTGCCAGCAGTAGTCCGAGGGACTCATTCACAGATACGCAGTATTTT. Translation gives CASSSPRDSFTDTQYF.

J is TRBJ1-4 and V is TRBV9; TRBD1 matches at 7 bases. CDR1 and CDR2 from the germline V gene are SGDLS and YYNGEE. The CDR3 is 15 amino acids. Unmatched junction bases numbered 7, after V lost 3 bases and J lost 5 bases. CDR3 in amino acids: CASSARDRSNEKLFF. CDR3 DNA sequence: TGTGCCAGCAGCGCCAGGGACAGATCAAATGAAAAACTGTTTTTT.

The CDR3 loop reads CASSLDGFTEAFF. The CDR3, as DNA: TGCGCCAGCAGCTTGGACGGTTTCACTGAAGCTTTCTTT. V usage is TRBV5-1 and J usage is TRBJ1-1; D uncertain. The CDR3 covers 13 residues. The germline V gene encodes CDR1 SGHRS and CDR2 YFSETQ. V was trimmed by 0 bases and J by 4 bases, leaving 7 bases between them.

This chain links TRBV19 with TRBJ1-5, with D possibly TRBD1 on 5 matching bases. The CDR3 spans 15 residues. Germline V CDR1 and CDR2: LNHDA, SQIVND (reference sequence). Trimming took off 2 bases at V and 4 bases at J, with 12 bases between the two ends. CDR3 region: CASSIQGGGNQPQHF. The CDR3 DNA reads TGTGCCAGTAGTATACAGGGAGGAGGGAATCAGCCCCAGCATTTT.

Here the CDR3 reads CASRLEGPPEGELFF. CDR3 in DNA: TGTGCCAGCAGGCTTGAGGGCCCCCCGGAGGGGGAGCTGTTTTTT. The V gene is TRBV6-5, the J gene TRBJ2-2, with a possible D match to TRBD2 (5 bases). Germline lookup yields CDR1 MNHEY and CDR2 SVGAGI. CDR3 length: 15 amino acids. Trimming stripped 6 bases from V and 8 bases from J, with 19 bases between.

The CDR3 is CASKTGAGGGEKLFF. CDR3 sequence (DNA): TGTGCCAGTAAAACAGGGGCAGGGGGCGGTGAAAAACTGTTTTTT. The chain carries TRBV19 and TRBJ1-4; TRBD1 aligns across 8 bases. The CDR3 has 15 amino acids. Germline CDR1 reads LNHDA; CDR2 reads SQIVND (reference sequence). After removal of 7 bases from V and 7 bases from J, the junction contained 11 bases not matched to a gene.

This clone was observed a handful of times. The rearrangement uses TRBV2 and TRBJ1-6, with 8 bases that match TRBD1. CDR1 and CDR2 from the germline V gene are SNHLY and FYNNEI. The CDR3 spans 14 residues. Trimming took 6 bases from V and 9 from J; bases not matched to a gene: 7. The DNA for the CDR3 is TGTGCCAGCAGGGTCCAGGGGGCGCGTTCACCCCTCCACTTT. It encodes CASRVQGARSPLHF.

V usage is TRBV9 and J usage is TRBJ1-3; TRBD1 matches 9 bases. The length of the CDR3 is 15 residues. Trimming cost V 2 bases and J 4 bases; bases outside gene matches: 4. CDR1 and CDR2 (germline): SGDLS, YYNGEE. CDR3 sequence reads: CASSVDGTGGNTIYF. The CDR3 coding sequence is TGTGCCAGCAGCGTCGACGGGACAGGGGGAAACACCATATATTTT.

The sample holds one count of this clone. V is TRBV11-2 and J is TRBJ2-2; a possible D gene is TRBD1 (6 bases). The V end lost 2 bases, the J end lost 2 bases, and 9 bases lay between the germline ends. The germline V gene encodes CDR1 SGHAT and CDR2 FQNNGV. This CDR3 is 15 amino acids long. The CDR3 is CASSLYRDNTGELFF. As DNA, the CDR3 is TGTGCCAGCAGCTTATACAGGGACAACACCGGGGAGCTGTTTTTT.

The CDR3 region has the DNA TGTGCCAGCGCCGTAGGGGGGGGAGATACGCAGTATTTT. Its protein product is CASAVGGGDTQYF. This rearrangement joins TRBV2 to TRBJ2-3; D is perhaps TRBD2 (7 bases). The V gene lost 8 bases and the J gene lost 5 bases, with 14 bases spanning the gap. Germline loops: CDR1 SNHLY, CDR2 FYNNEI. The CDR3 consists of 13 residues.

The V gene is TRBV5-1, the J gene TRBJ1-1, with TRBD1 matching over 9 bases. J was trimmed by 6 bases and V by 4 bases; bases with no gene match: 10. This CDR3 contains 15 residues. Germline assignment: CDR1 SGHRS and CDR2 YFSETQ. CDR3 loop: CASSPPGQGSPEAFF. For the CDR3, the DNA is TGCGCCAGCAGCCCCCCGGGACAGGGAAGCCCTGAAGCTTTCTTT.